One sample yielded the 32 T cell receptor beta chains listed below, sequenced in a study of T cell repertoires in cytomegalovirus infection. TCRdb itself ran the reads through MiXCR, one entry per CDR3 protein. This sample has 200,000 to 300,000 distinct CDR3 sequences; around 8.7% occur once, and the top ten carry over 13%. The material sequenced was PBMCs. The receptors come from a human donor in good health (CMV status not recorded). Some clones in this sample may be carry-over from other donors' samples.

In its sample, this clonotype was seen a few times. The chain joins TRBV10-2 to TRBJ2-3, with TRBD2 as a possible D gene (6 bases). Trimming stripped 1 base from V and 5 bases from J, with 10 bases between. This CDR3 spans 14 amino acids. Germline CDR1 and CDR2: WSHSY and SAAADI. CDR3 residues: CASSELRTIDTQYF. CDR3 bases: TGCGCCAGCAGTGAGTTAAGGACTATAGATACGCAGTATTTT.

This clonotype was picked up a small number of times. The rearrangement joins TRBV7-2 to TRBJ2-7, with 11 bases aligning to TRBD2. Per germline, CDR1 SGHTA and CDR2 FQGNSA. The V gene end was trimmed by 3 bases and the J gene end by 7 bases; junction bases not matched to a gene: 5. The CDR3 runs 14 residues. In DNA, the CDR3 is TGTGCCAGCAGCTTCGGACTAGCGGGTGTAGAGCAGTACTTC. Translation gives CASSFGLAGVEQYF.

As concerns this clonotype: It may be a read error: a sequence one base away is much more abundant. The rearrangement links TRBV14 to TRBJ1-6; D is perhaps TRBD1 (5 bases). Germline V gene lookup returns CDR1 SGHDN and CDR2 FVKESK. The CDR3 is 14 residues long. Trimming cost V 1 base and J 7 bases, with 8 bases left between them. This CDR3 is CASSQGTPNSPLHF. The DNA for the CDR3 is TGTGCCAGCAGCCAAGGGACACCGAATTCACCCCTCCACTTT.

This clonotype was counted only a few times. The V gene is TRBV7-8, the J gene TRBJ1-3; perhaps TRBD1 as D (6 bases). The V and J ends lost 3 bases and 0 bases respectively, with 9 bases between them. The CDR3 loop spans 15 amino acids. Germline CDR1 SGHVS, CDR2 FQNEAQ. This CDR3 is CASSFQGSSGNTIYF. The CDR3 DNA reads TGTGCCAGCAGCTTTCAGGGGAGCTCTGGAAACACCATATATTTT.

This clonotype appeared many times. The rearrangement links TRBV12-3 or TRBV12-4 to TRBJ2-1, with D maybe TRBD2 (6 bases). The V end was cut by 5 bases, the J end by 4 bases, with 12 bases between. The CDR3 has 14 residues. The chain's CDR3 is CASSLPRGYNEQFF. The CDR3 DNA reads as TGTGCCAGCAGTCTACCCCGGGGGTACAATGAGCAGTTCTTC.

This clonotype was counted many times. The rearrangement links TRBV12-3 or TRBV12-4 to TRBJ2-6; TRBD1 or TRBD2 may be the D gene (7 bases each). Trimming stripped 6 bases from V and 0 bases from J, with 15 bases between. This CDR3 is 17 amino acids long. Here the CDR3 DNA reads TGTGCCAGCAGCAGGGGGGGTTCGGTCTCTGGGGCCAACGTCCTGACTTTC. Translated, it gives CASSRGGSVSGANVLTF.

This clonotype was counted many times. V and J are TRBV7-2 and TRBJ1-1, with no clear D. The CDR3 sequence is 13 residues long. CDR1 and CDR2 from the germline V gene are SGHTA and FQGNSA. V was shortened by 1 base and J by 5 bases, with 8 bases between the two germline ends. The CDR3 is CASSLGHGTEAFF. In DNA, the CDR3 is TGTGCCAGCAGCTTAGGACACGGGACTGAAGCTTTCTTT.

This clonotype was counted between two and nine times. The V gene is TRBV9, the J gene TRBJ2-7; no clear D gene. The germline CDR1 and CDR2 sequences are SGDLS and YYNGEE. The V end was cut by 0 bases, the J end by 6 bases, with 13 bases between. The CDR3 consists of 14 residues. Here the CDR3 DNA reads TGTGCCAGCAGCGTAGTACCTTCTTACGCCGAGCAGTACTTC. This codes for CASSVVPSYAEQYF.

This chain joins TRBV7-9 and TRBJ2-1; no clear D gene. The CDR3 length is 15 residues. With 5 bases removed from V and 4 bases from J, the gap between germline ends came to 15 bases. Germline lookup yields CDR1 SEHNR and CDR2 FQNEAQ (reference sequence). CDR3 DNA: TGTGCCAGCAGCATAGATCCGAGACGATACAATGAGCAGTTCTTC. It specifies CASSIDPRRYNEQFF.

Details on this clonotype: A read error may account for a junction end that differs from germline. V is TRBV7-9 and J is TRBJ1-6; a possible D gene is TRBD1 (5 bases). Looked up from germline, CDR1 is SEHNR and CDR2 is FQNEAQ (reference sequence). The CDR3 extends over 13 amino acids. DNA for the CDR3: TGTGCCAGCAGCTTGGGGACGTCGACCCCTACGTCCTTT. Translated, it gives CASSLGTSTPTSF.

With regard to this clonotype: At one of its ends the junction is not consistent with the germline gene, which may arise from a read error. V and J are TRBV5-3 and TRBJ1-2; weak D call: TRBD1 (5 bases). TRBV5-3 is filed as an ORF, its function uncertain. CDR3 length: 14 amino acids. The DNA of the CDR3 is TGTGCCAGCAGCTTGGCGGGGGTGTACTATGGCTACACCTTC. It yields the protein CASSLAGVYYGYTF.

CDR3 sequence (DNA): TGTGCCAGCTCACCTCAGGGGAGCATGAACACTGAAGCTTTCTTT. Translating gives CASSPQGSMNTEAFF. The J gene is TRBJ1-1, the V gene TRBV18; perhaps TRBD1 as D (6 bases). The CDR3 is 15 residues long. The germline V and J ends were trimmed by 3 bases and 0 bases, with 11 bases remaining between them. Germline V lookup: CDR1 KGHSH, CDR2 LQKENI. Looking up the rest from reference TRBV18 and TRBJ1-1 gives the full variable domain: NAGVMQNPRHLVRRRGQEARLRCSPMKGHSHVYWYRQLPEEGLKFMVYLQKENIIDESGMPKERFSAEFPKEGPSILRIQQVVRGDSAAYFCASSPQGSMNTEAFFGQGTRLTVV.

The sample holds many counts of this clonotype. One junction end does not reproduce the germline sequence, and a read error may be involved. The chain carries TRBV7-2 and TRBJ1-1, with TRBD1 as a possible D gene (6 bases). CDR3 size: 15 residues. Germline lookup yields CDR1 SGHTA and CDR2 FQGNSA. This chain's CDR3 is CASTLTRGDRTEAFF. CDR3 DNA: TGTGCCAGCACCTTAACTAGGGGGGATAGAACTGAAGCTTTCTTT.

The V call is TRBV7-9, the J call TRBJ2-1; D unresolved. CDR3 size: 12 residues. Trimming took off 9 bases at V and 6 bases at J, with 12 bases between the two ends. Per the germline V gene, CDR1 is SEHNR and CDR2 is FQNEAQ (reference sequence). Written as DNA, the CDR3 is TGTGCCAGTCCGCAAGGGCCCAATGAGCAGTTCTTC. It translates to CASPQGPNEQFF.

This clonotype was seen at least ten times. J is TRBJ1-5 and V is TRBV4-1; D not resolved. V was shortened by 0 bases and J by 0 bases, with 9 bases between the two germline ends. Germline CDR1 MGHRA, CDR2 YSYEKL. This CDR3 has 16 residues. The CDR3 loop reads CASSQDYSLSNQPQHF. The CDR3 DNA reads as TGCGCCAGCAGCCAAGATTACAGCCTTAGCAATCAGCCCCAGCATTTT.

This clonotype has a handful of counts. The V gene is TRBV7-7, the J gene TRBJ2-7, with 11 bases fitting TRBD1. This CDR3 has 15 amino acids. The ends lost 1 base at V and 5 bases at J; junction bases unmatched: 4. The V gene's germline CDR1 is SSHAT and CDR2 FNYEAQ (reference sequence). CDR3 sequence reads: CASSLDGTGGNEQYF. DNA for the CDR3: TGTGCCAGCAGCTTAGATGGGACAGGGGGTAACGAGCAGTACTTC.

At least ten counts were recorded for this clonotype. The V gene is TRBV7-6, the J gene TRBJ2-1, with 7 bases identical to TRBD2. CDR3 length: 13 amino acids. Germline V CDR1 and CDR2: SGHVS, FNYEAQ. J lost 2 bases, V lost 8 bases, and 3 bases had no gene match. In DNA form, the CDR3 reads TGTGCCAGCGGGAGGGACCCCTACAATGAGCAGTTCTTC. This gives the protein CASGRDPYNEQFF.

The chain combines TRBV15 with TRBJ2-5; 9 bases map to TRBD2. The CDR3 is 16 residues long. Germline V gene data show CDR1 as LNHNV and CDR2 as YYDKDF (reference sequence). V gave up 1 base and J gave up 5 bases; unmatched junction bases: 8. The CDR3 region has the DNA TGTGCCACCAGCAGAGGGGCTAGCGGGATTTCCGAGACCCAGTACTTC. It yields the protein CATSRGASGISETQYF.

This clonotype has at least ten counts. CDR3 loop: CAISGAGTGGSGELFF. CDR3 DNA sequence: TGTGCCATCAGTGGCGCCGGGACAGGGGGATCCGGGGAGCTGTTTTTT. The chain recombines TRBV10-3 with TRBJ2-2, with TRBD1 matching 11 bases. V lost 4 bases, J lost 6 bases, and 7 bases stayed unmatched. This CDR3 has 16 residues. Germline assignment: CDR1 ENHRY and CDR2 SYGVKD.

At least ten counts were recorded for this clonotype. The rearrangement links TRBV7-2 to TRBJ2-3; 8 bases match TRBD2. CDR1 and CDR2 (germline): SGHTA, FQGNSA. This CDR3 region has 15 residues. The J segment lost 3 bases and the V segment lost 5 bases, leaving 7 bases of the junction unmatched. CDR3 sequence (DNA): TGTGCCAGCAGCCGTAGCGGGACCTTGACAGATACGCAGTATTTT. It specifies CASSRSGTLTDTQYF.

This clonotype was seen many times. This rearrangement joins TRBV7-2 to TRBJ2-3, with 7 bases lining up with TRBD2. Trimming removed 7 bases from V and 5 bases from J; junction bases left unmatched: 6. Germline CDR1 reads SGHTA; CDR2 reads FQGNSA. This CDR3 is built from 13 residues. The CDR3 is CASTPGGEDTQYF. The CDR3 DNA is TGTGCCAGCACCCCTGGGGGGGAAGATACGCAGTATTTT.

This clonotype occurred many times. The J gene is TRBJ1-1, the V gene TRBV12-3 or TRBV12-4, with TRBD1 identical over 7 bases. The CDR3 spans 15 residues. V lost 5 bases to trimming and J lost 4 bases; unmatched junction nucleotides: 10. As DNA, the CDR3 is TGTGCCAGCAGTATAGAGCGACAGGGCCGCACTGAAGCTTTCTTT. Its translation is CASSIERQGRTEAFF.

The chain combines TRBV28 with TRBJ2-1, with TRBD2 matching over 12 bases. J gave up 3 bases and V 4 bases, and 4 bases lay outside the gene matches. The length of the CDR3 is 16 residues. The germline V gene encodes CDR1 MDHEN and CDR2 SYDVKM. CDR3 sequence: CASSSSGGAGYNEQFF. Written as DNA, the CDR3 is TGTGCCAGCAGTTCTAGCGGGGGGGCGGGCTACAATGAGCAGTTCTTC.

This clonotype has at least ten counts. V and J are TRBV7-2 and TRBJ2-5; TRBD1 is a possible D gene (6 bases). The CDR3 length is 13 residues. Germline V gene sequence: CDR1 SGHTA, CDR2 FQGNSA. The V end was cut by 1 base, the J end by 5 bases, with 8 bases between. CDR3 bases: TGTGCCAGCAGCTTAGACAGGGACGAGACCCAGTACTTC. The encoded protein is CASSLDRDETQYF.

There are a few counts of this clonotype. The V and J genes are TRBV6-2 or TRBV6-3 and TRBJ1-2; 8 nucleotides align to TRBD1. The junction had 9 bases not matched to a gene; V was cut back by 6 bases and J by 6 bases. CDR1 is MNHEY, CDR2 SVGEGT, per germline. This CDR3 contains 14 residues. The CDR3 loop reads CASRRQGRGDGYTF. As DNA, the CDR3 is TGTGCCAGCAGAAGACAGGGGCGAGGGGATGGCTACACCTTC.

The V call is TRBV20-1, the J call TRBJ2-1, with D possibly TRBD2 on 5 matching bases. Trimming shortened V by 4 bases and J by 5 bases, and 15 bases separated the two germline ends. The germline CDR1 and CDR2 sequences are DFQATT and SNEGSKA (reference sequence). The CDR3 is 14 amino acids. Written as DNA, the CDR3 is TGCAGTGCTAAGACCCGGGGAGCTAACAATGAGCAGTTCTTC. It codes for CSAKTRGANNEQFF.

Ten or more counts support this clonotype. The rearrangement uses TRBV7-2 and TRBJ2-5; 7 bases are a match to TRBD1. Germline lookup yields CDR1 SGHTA and CDR2 FQGNSA. This CDR3 has 15 residues. The V segment lost 6 bases and the J segment 5 bases; nucleotides outside the gene matches: 12. The CDR3: CASSSGRGLVETQYF. CDR3 nucleotides: TGTGCCAGCAGTTCGGGAAGGGGGCTAGTGGAGACCCAGTACTTC.

This sequence joins TRBV20-1 and TRBJ2-1; 14 bases agree with TRBD2. CDR3 length equals 15 residues. Germline CDR1 and CDR2: DFQATT and SNEGSKA (reference sequence). CDR3 nucleotide sequence: TGCAGAGCCGGGACTAGCGGGAGTCCCGGGGGGGAGCAGTTCTTC. It encodes CRAGTSGSPGGEQFF.

This clonotype was recorded a few times. The rearrangement joins TRBV6-2 or TRBV6-3 to TRBJ1-6; D possibly corresponds to TRBD1 (5 bases). Per germline, CDR1 MNHEY and CDR2 SVGEGT. This CDR3 is 15 amino acids long. V was shortened by 2 bases and J by 7 bases, with 12 bases between the two germline ends. The CDR3 region is CASSYAPGVNSPLHF. In DNA form, the CDR3 reads TGTGCCAGCAGTTACGCTCCGGGGGTCAATTCACCCCTCCACTTT.

This clonotype came up many times. The chain employs TRBV7-2 and TRBJ2-7; 11 bases line up with TRBD2. Germline V gene sequence: CDR1 SGHTA, CDR2 FQGNSA. V was clipped by 8 bases and J by 4 bases; unmatched bases: 13. CDR3 size: 16 residues. The CDR3 sequence is CASRTRSGGAEYEQYF. The CDR3 nucleotides read TGTGCCAGCCGCACACGTAGCGGGGGGGCGGAATACGAGCAGTACTTC.

J is TRBJ2-3 and V is TRBV6-2 or TRBV6-3; 8 bases line up with TRBD1. The V and J ends lost 4 bases and 4 bases, in that order; junction bases with no gene match: 7. Germline V gene sequence: CDR1 MNHEY, CDR2 SVGEGT. This CDR3 contains 15 residues. CDR3 bases: TGTGCCAGCAGTTCTCGGGACAGGTTTTCAGATACGCAGTATTTT. It is translated as CASSSRDRFSDTQYF.

The chain employs TRBV7-2 and TRBJ1-5; D remains unclear. The CDR3 is 15 amino acids. V gave up 5 bases and J gave up 1 base, with 12 bases separating them. The germline V gene has CDR1 SGHTA and CDR2 FQGNSA. CDR3 DNA sequence: TGTGCCAGCAGCATCAACTCGGGGAGCAATCAGCCCCAGCATTTT. It encodes CASSINSGSNQPQHF.